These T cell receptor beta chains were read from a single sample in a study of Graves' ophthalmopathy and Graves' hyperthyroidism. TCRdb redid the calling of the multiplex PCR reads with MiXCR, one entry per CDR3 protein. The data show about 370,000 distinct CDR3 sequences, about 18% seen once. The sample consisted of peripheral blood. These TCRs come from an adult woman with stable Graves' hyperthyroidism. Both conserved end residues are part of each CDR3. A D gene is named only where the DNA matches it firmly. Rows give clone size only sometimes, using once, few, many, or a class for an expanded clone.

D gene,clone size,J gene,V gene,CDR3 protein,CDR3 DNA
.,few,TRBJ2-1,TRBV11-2,CASSLVGYNEQFF,TGTGCCAGCAGCTTAGTTGGGTACAATGAGCAGTTCTTC
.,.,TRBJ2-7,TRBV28,CASSCEQYF,TGTGCCAGCAGTTGCGAGCAGTACTTC
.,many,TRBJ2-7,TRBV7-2,CVIPASPYEQYF,TGTGTCATTCCCGCGTCCCCCTACGAGCAGTACTTC
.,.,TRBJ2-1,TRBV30,CAWSYDNEQFF,TGTGCCTGGAGTTATGACAATGAGCAGTTCTTC
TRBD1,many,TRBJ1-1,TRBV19,CASSGDRGRPGTEAFF,TGTGCCAGTAGTGGGGACAGGGGGCGCCCGGGCACTGAAGCTTTCTTT
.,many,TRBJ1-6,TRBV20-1,CSASELWVNSPLHF,TGCAGTGCTAGTGAACTGTGGGTTAATTCACCCCTCCACTTT
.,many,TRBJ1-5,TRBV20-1,CSARESGRGSNQPQHF,TGCAGTGCTAGAGAGTCGGGCAGGGGAAGCAATCAGCCCCAGCATTTT
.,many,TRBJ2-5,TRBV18,CASSPQGRETQYF,TGTGCCAGCAGTCCTCAGGGCAGGGAGACCCAGTACTTC
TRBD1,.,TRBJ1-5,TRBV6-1,CASSADRGYQPQHF,TGTGCCAGCAGCGCAGACAGGGGTTATCAGCCCCAGCATTTT
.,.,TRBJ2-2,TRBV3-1,CASSQMAPGELFF,TGTGCCAGCAGCCAAATGGCTCCCGGGGAGCTGTTTTTT
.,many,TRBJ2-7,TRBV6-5,CASSSFESSFLYEQYF,TGTGCCAGCAGTTCCTTCGAGTCTAGCTTTTTGTACGAGCAGTACTTC
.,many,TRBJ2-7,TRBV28,CASSSRRDGFYEQYF,TGTGCCAGCAGTTCCCGACGGGACGGATTCTACGAGCAGTACTTC
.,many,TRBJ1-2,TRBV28,CASSLPGSDGYTF,TGTGCCAGCAGTTTGCCAGGGTCAGACGGCTACACCTTC
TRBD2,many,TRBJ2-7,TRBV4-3,CASSQMSPLAGTGEQYF,TGCGCCAGCAGCCAAATGTCCCCTCTAGCGGGGACCGGCGAGCAGTACTTC
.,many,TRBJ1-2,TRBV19,CASSLLSRGPSYGYTF,TGTGCCAGTAGTCTCCTTTCAAGGGGCCCGAGCTATGGCTACACCTTC
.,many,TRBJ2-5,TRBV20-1,CSAHQGVETQYF,TGCAGTGCCCATCAGGGCGTAGAGACCCAGTACTTC
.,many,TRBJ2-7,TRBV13,CASSPWSRAAREQYF,TGTGCCAGCAGCCCCTGGTCCAGGGCGGCGAGAGAGCAGTACTTC
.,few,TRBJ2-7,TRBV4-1,CASSQAKGTSYEQYF,TGCGCCAGCAGCCAGGCCAAAGGGACTTCCTACGAGCAGTACTTC
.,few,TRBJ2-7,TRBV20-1,CSARGPGGRASYEQYF,TGCAGTGCTAGGGGCCCAGGAGGCAGGGCGTCCTACGAGCAGTACTTC
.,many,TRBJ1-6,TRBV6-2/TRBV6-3,CASSSSGRYNSPLHF,TGTGCCAGCAGTTCCTCAGGACGGTATAATTCACCCCTCCACTTT
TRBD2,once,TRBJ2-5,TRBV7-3,CASSLRLALETQYF,TGTGCCAGCAGCTTAAGACTAGCGTTGGAGACCCAGTACTTC
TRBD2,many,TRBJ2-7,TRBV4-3,CASSQRLAGGREQYF,TGCGCCAGCAGCCAAAGACTAGCGGGAGGTCGCGAGCAGTACTTC
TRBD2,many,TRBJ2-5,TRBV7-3,CASSFSGRTETQYF,TGTGCCAGCAGCTTTAGCGGGAGGACGGAGACCCAGTACTTC
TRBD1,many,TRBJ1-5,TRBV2,CASSEAPGGNQPQHF,TGTGCCAGCAGTGAAGCGCCAGGGGGAAATCAGCCCCAGCATTTT
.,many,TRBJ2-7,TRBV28,CASSHAPQRAAYEQYF,TGTGCCAGCAGTCACGCCCCCCAAAGGGCAGCTTACGAGCAGTACTTC
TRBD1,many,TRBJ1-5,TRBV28,CASSPPTGIPYQPQHF,TGTGCCAGCAGCCCACCGACAGGGATCCCCTATCAGCCCCAGCATTTT
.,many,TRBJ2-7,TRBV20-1,CSARDQLTYEQYF,TGCAGTGCTAGAGATCAGCTGACCTACGAGCAGTACTTC
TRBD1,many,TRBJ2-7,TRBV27,CASKPGQGAYEQYF,TGTGCCAGCAAGCCAGGGCAGGGGGCCTACGAGCAGTACTTC
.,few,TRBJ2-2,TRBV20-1,CSARVSGSRTGELFF,TGCAGTGCTAGAGTCTCGGGCTCGCGCACCGGGGAGCTGTTTTTT
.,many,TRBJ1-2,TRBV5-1,CASRPEAGPYGYTF,TGCGCCAGCAGGCCGGAGGCAGGTCCCTATGGCTACACCTTC
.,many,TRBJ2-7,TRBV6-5,CASSYRGLTPNEQYF,TGTGCCAGCAGTTACCGCGGACTTACTCCGAACGAGCAGTACTTC
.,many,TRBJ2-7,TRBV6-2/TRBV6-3,CASSSRGRSYEQYF,TGTGCCAGCAGCTCCCGGGGACGGAGCTACGAGCAGTACTTC
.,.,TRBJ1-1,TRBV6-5,CASSYSTEMNTEAFF,TGTGCCAGCAGTTACTCGACTGAGATGAACACTGAAGCTTTCTTT
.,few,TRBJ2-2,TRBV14,CASSQALGGANTGELFF,TGTGCCAGCAGCCAAGCCCTAGGCGGAGCAAACACCGGGGAGCTGTTTTTT
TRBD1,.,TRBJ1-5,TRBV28,CASSPWDSAYSNQPQHF,TGTGCCAGCAGCCCCTGGGACAGTGCTTATAGCAATCAGCCCCAGCATTTT
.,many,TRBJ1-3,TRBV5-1,CASSFEAGVLGNTIYF,TGCGCCAGCAGCTTCGAGGCAGGGGTTCTCGGAAACACCATATATTTT
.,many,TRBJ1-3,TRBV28,CASNDGGAGNTIYF,TGTGCCAGCAACGACGGCGGGGCTGGAAACACCATATATTTT
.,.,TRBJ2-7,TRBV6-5,CASRLATGEQYF,TGTGCTAGCAGATTAGCCACGGGTGAGCAGTACTTC
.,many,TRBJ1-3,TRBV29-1,CSVAELSGNTIYF,TGCAGCGTCGCGGAGCTCTCTGGAAACACCATATATTTT
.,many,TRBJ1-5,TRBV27,CASSSTGLGQPQHF,TGTGCCAGCAGTTCGACCGGTTTGGGTCAGCCCCAGCATTTT
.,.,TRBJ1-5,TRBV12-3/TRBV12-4,CASSDRKTDQPQHF,TGTGCCAGCAGTGACAGGAAAACCGATCAGCCCCAGCATTTT
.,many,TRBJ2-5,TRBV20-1,CSARDKLGARETQYF,TGCAGTGCTAGAGATAAATTGGGAGCCCGAGAGACCCAGTACTTC
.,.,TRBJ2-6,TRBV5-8,CASSPLSQGANVLTF,TGTGCCAGCAGCCCCCTGTCACAGGGGGCCAACGTCCTGACTTTC
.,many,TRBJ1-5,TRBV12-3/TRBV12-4,CASSLSQGQPQHF,TGTGCCAGCAGTTTATCACAGGGTCAGCCCCAGCATTTT
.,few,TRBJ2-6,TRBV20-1,CSASISQYSGANVLTF,TGCAGTGCTAGTATTTCTCAGTACTCTGGGGCCAACGTCCTGACTTTC
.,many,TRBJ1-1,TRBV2,CASSAQQNTEAFF,TGTGCCAGCAGTGCGCAGCAGAACACTGAAGCTTTCTTT
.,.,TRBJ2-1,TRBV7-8,CASSVHDRLSDEQFF,TGTGCCAGCAGCGTCCACGACAGGTTATCGGATGAGCAGTTCTTC
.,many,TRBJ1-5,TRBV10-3,CAISEGRGNQPQHF,TGTGCCATCAGTGAGGGTAGGGGCAATCAGCCCCAGCATTTT
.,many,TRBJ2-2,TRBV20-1,CSAKETGNTGELFF,TGCAGTGCTAAGGAGACAGGGAACACCGGGGAGCTGTTTTTT
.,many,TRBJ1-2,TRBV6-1,CASSRRINYGYTF,TGTGCCTCGTCCCGGCGGATTAACTATGGCTACACCTTC
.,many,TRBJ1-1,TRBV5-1,CASSLGTANEAFF,TGCGCCAGCAGCTTGGGGACAGCTAATGAAGCTTTCTTT
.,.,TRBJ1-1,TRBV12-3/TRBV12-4,CASTDWTGGADTEAFF,TGTGCCAGCACTGATTGGACGGGGGGGGCGGACACTGAAGCTTTCTTT